This T cell receptor (beta chain) came from a study of blood T cell repertoires in COVID-19. The CDR3 loop spans 15 amino acids. The germline gives CDR1 MNHEY, CDR2 SVGAGI. V lost 6 bases, J lost 3 bases, and 5 bases stayed unmatched. Sequencing used immunoSEQ multiplex PCR; TCRdb keeps in-frame clones, though not all of them. The table lists more than 250,000 clones, roughly 90% of them singletons. This clone was seen only once. The sequence derives from a man aged 18 to 35 who had recovered from COVID-19. Sequences were obtained from peripheral blood. This chain links TRBV6-5 with TRBJ1-2; 12 nucleotides line up with TRBD1. CDR3 coding DNA: TGTGCCAGCAGCTCGGGACAGGGGGCTTACTATGGCTACACCTTC. Protein: CASSSGQGAYYGYTF.